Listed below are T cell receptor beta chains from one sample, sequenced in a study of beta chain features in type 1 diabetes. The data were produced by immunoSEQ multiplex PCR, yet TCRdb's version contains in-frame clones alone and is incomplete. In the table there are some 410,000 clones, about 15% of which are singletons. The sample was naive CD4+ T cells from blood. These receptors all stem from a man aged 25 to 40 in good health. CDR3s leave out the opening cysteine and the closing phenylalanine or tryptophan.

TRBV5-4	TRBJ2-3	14	ASSLGTSGRQGTQY
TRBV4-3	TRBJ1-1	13	ASSQVVVTDTEAF
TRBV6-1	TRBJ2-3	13	ASSVLAGDRDTQY
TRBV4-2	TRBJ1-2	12	ASSQVDELRGYT
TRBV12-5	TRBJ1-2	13	ASGPGGKANYGYT
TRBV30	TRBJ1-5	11	AWSGVRDQPQH
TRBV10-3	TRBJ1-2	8	AISDVGYT
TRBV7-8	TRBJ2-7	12	ASSLRDYFYEQY
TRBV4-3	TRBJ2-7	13	ASSPLLTGTYEQY
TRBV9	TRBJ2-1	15	ASSVDPLAGVRNEQF
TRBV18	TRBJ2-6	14	ASSPLRFSGANVLT
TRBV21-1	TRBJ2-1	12	ASSKGLAYNEQF
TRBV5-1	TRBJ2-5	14	ASSPQTSGGAKTQY
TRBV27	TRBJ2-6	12	ASPGWAGANVLT
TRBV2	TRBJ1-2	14	ASSMGQGTINYGYT
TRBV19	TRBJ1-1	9	ASRTDTEAF
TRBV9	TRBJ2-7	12	ASSVDLGTYEQY
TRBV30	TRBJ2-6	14	AWSVWGWAGANVLT
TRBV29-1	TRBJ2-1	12	SVGPGLAGREQF
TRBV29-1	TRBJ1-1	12	SARLGGENTEAF
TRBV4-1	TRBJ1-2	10	ASSNHLGSHT
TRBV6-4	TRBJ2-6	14	ASSRTTISGANVLT
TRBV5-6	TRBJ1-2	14	ASSSVSDGGRWGYT
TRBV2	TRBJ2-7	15	ASSSGTVTGRAYEQY
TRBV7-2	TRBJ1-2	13	ASSLLLSGAYGYT
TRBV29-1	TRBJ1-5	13	SARTGTASNQPQH
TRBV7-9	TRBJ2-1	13	ASSEGLAGTDEQF
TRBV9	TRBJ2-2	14	ASSTGTGANTGELF
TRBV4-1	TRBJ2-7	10	ASSRSDGLQY
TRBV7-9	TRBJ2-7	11	ASSPNSYYEQY
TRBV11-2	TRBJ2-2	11	ASSLDRGGELF
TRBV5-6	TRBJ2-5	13	ASSLFPSGSETQY
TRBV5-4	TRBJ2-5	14	ASSLEPSGSKETQY
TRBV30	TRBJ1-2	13	AWIFPGSVSGGYT
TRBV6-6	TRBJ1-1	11	ASRDRVDTEAF
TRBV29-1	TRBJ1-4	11	SVKRGQEEKLF
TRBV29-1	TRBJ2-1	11	SVSSLLYNEQF
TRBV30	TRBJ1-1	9	AWSVRAEAF
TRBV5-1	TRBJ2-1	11	ASRFAGANEQF
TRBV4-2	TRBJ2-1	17	ASSQVGTSGSSSYNEQF
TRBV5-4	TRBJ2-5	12	ASSLVQGQETQY
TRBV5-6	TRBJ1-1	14	ASSSVAGRGRTEAF
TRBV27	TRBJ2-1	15	ASSLWATSGRIHEQF
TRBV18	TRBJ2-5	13	ASSPPNTPGETQY
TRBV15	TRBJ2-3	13	ATRGSAGWADTQY
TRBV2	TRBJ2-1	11	ASSIEVYNEQF
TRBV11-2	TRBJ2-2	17	ASSRSSKGTGGFTGELF
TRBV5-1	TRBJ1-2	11	ASSSAMDNGYT